The present entry profiles one T cell receptor (beta chain) with its context. The data belong to a study of immune evolution from preneoplasia to lung adenocarcinoma. In the study overall: HLA loss of heterozygosity: 5.5% to 8.5% AIS, over 12% MIA, about 35% ADC, none AAH.

CDR1 and CDR2 (germline): MNHNY, SVGAGI (reference sequence). Trimming shortened V by 5 bases and J by 2 bases, and 13 bases separated the two germline ends. CDR3 length: 15 residues. Patient tissue came from resections in Japan or China, 2014–2017. Histologic diagnosis was independently verified by two lung pathologists. Macro-dissection enriched premalignant or tumor cells before nucleic acid extraction. TCRdb's copy holds only in-frame clones and misses some; the assay was immunoSEQ multiplex PCR. The table lists 20,000 to 25,000 clones, over 70% of them singletons, with about 5.6% in the top ten. Sequencing was done on a sample of FFPE invasive lung adenocarcinoma tissue. This receptor was taken from a person between 55 and 69 years old with lung adenocarcinoma. V usage is TRBV6-6 and J usage is TRBJ1-5, with unresolved D. CDR3 coding DNA: TGTGCCAGCAGTCCGACCGTTCAAGGCAATCAGCCCCAGCATTTT. Translated, it gives CASSPTVQGNQPQHF.